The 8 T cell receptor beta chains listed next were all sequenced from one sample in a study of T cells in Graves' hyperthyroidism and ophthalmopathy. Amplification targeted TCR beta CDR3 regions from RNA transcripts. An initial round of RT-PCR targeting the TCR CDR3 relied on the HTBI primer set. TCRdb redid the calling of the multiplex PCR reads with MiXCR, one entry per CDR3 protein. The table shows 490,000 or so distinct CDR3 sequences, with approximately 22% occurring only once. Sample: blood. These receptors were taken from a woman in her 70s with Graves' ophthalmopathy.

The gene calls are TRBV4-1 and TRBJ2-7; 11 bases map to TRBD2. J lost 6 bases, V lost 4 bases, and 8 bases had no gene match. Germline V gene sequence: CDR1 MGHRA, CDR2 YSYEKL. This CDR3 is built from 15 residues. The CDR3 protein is CASSLPGTSGSEQYF. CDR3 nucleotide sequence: TGCGCCAGCAGCCTCCCCGGCACTAGCGGGAGCGAGCAGTACTTC.

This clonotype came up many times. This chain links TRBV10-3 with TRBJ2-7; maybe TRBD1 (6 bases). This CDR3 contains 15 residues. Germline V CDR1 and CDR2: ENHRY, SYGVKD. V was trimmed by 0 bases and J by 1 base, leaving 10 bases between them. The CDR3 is CAISESTTGSYEQYF. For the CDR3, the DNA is TGTGCCATCAGTGAGTCTACGACAGGATCCTACGAGCAGTACTTC.

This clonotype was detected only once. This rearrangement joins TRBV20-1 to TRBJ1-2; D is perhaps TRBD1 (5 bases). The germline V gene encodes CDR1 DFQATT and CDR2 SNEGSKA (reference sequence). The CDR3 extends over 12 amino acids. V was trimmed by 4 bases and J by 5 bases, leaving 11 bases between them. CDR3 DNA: TGCAGTGCTACCGCAGGGAGGTATGGCTACACCTTC. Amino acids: CSATAGRYGYTF.

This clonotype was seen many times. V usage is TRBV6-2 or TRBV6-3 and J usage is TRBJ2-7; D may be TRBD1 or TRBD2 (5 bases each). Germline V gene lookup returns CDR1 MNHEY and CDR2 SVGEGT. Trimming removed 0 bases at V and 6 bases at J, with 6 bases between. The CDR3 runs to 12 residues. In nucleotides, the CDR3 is TGTGCCAGCAGTTACTCTGGGGGCGAGCAGTACTTC. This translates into CASSYSGGEQYF.

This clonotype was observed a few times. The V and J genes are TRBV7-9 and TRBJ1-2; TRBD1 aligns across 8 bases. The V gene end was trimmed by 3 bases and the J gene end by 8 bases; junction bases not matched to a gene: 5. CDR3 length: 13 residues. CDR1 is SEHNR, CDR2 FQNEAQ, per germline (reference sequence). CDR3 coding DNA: TGTGCCAGCAGCTTCCAGGGGGCTTGGGGCTACACCTTC. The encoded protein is CASSFQGAWGYTF.

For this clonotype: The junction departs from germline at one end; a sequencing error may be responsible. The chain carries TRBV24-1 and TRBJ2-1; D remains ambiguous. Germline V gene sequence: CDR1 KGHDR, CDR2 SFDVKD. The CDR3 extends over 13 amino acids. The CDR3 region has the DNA TGTGCCGCCAGTGAATCACCTTACAATGAGCAGTTCTTC. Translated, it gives CAASESPYNEQFF.

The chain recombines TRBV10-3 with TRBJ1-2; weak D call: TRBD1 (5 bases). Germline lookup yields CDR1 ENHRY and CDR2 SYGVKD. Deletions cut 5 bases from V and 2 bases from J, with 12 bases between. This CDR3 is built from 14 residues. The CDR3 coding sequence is TGTGCCATCAGTCGACAGTCCTCGAACTATGGCTACACCTTC. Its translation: CAISRQSSNYGYTF.

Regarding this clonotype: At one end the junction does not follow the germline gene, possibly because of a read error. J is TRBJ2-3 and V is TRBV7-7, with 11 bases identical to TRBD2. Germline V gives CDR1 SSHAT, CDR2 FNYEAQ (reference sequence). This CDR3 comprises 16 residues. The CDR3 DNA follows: TGTGCTAGCAGCTTTCTAGCGGGAGGCACCACAGATACGCAGTATTTT. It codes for CASSFLAGGTTDTQYF. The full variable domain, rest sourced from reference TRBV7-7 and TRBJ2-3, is GAGVSQSPRYKVTKRGQDVTLRCDPISSHATLYWYQQALGQGPEFLTYFNYEAQPDKSGLPSDRFSAERPEGSISTLTIQRTEQRDSAMYRCASSFLAGGTTDTQYFGPGTRLTVL.